The sequence of this T cell receptor beta chain was determined in a study of T cell repertoires in cytomegalovirus infection (dated by TCRdb to the late 2010s). For the wider study: The peptide stimulations were aimed at well-studied HLA-B-restricted epitopes as well as recently identified HLA-C-restricted CMV epitopes, whose presentation resists viral immunomodulation. Because public TCR beta signatures pointed to carriage of CMV infection together with the matching HLA type, the HLA type of each donor mattered for the analysis.

This clonotype was found a few times. No antigen is known for it. No clone much larger than this one lies a single base away; base qualities are absent. Results the study describes overall, beyond this receptor: In both this cohort and an independent cohort of more than 350 donors, the cumulative frequency of public TCR beta family members distinguished carriers of CMV infection plus the relevant HLA type. In the ex vivo response, HLA-C-restricted CMV-specific TCR beta clonotypes were dominant, and in two of eight donors the single most frequent clonotype came from this HLA-C-restricted group.

The intended sense of this specimen's treatment or condition label: in vitro stimulation with specific CMV peptide epitopes to enrich CMV-specific T cells. The germline V gene provides CDR1 SGHVT and CDR2 SQSDAQ. Cut back by 6 bases and 8 bases, the V and J ends lie 16 bases apart. The cysteine opens and the phenylalanine closes a CDR3 of 13 amino acids. Just CDR3 DNA is preserved here, 39 bases in frame from base 1. The reads were generated on an Illumina HiSeq 1500. In-frame beta chains were kept once TCRdb had trimmed the public reads at Q25 with fastp and called clones with MiXCR. CDR3 protein sequences are deduplicated, and each keeps its most common genes and DNA. The sample table shows 75,000 to 100,000 distinct CDR3 sequences, and less than 30% are seen once. Of the sample, roughly 70% is held by the ten largest clones.

The specimen comprised CD8+ T cells from cultured PBMCs, sampled from culture after CMV antigen stimulation. The clonotype originates from a human donor in good health (CMV status not recorded). Some clones in this sample may be carry-over from other donors' samples. The chain was built from TRBV7-4 and TRBJ1-1, and possibly TRBD1, on 6 matching bases. CDR3 protein: CASRSGTTSEAFF. The sequenced DNA is TGTGCCAGCAGGTCCGGGACAACAAGCGAAGCTTTCTTT.